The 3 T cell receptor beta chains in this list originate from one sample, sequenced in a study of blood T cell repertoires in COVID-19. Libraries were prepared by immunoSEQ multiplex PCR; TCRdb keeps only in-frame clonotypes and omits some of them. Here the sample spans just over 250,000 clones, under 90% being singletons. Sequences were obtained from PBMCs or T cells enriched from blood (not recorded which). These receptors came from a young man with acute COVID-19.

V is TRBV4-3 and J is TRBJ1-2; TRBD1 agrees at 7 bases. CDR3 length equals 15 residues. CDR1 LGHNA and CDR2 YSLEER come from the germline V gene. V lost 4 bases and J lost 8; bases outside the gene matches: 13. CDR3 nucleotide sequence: TGCGCCAGCAGCCTCCAACTAACAGGGGTTCGAGGCTACACCTTC. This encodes CASSLQLTGVRGYTF.

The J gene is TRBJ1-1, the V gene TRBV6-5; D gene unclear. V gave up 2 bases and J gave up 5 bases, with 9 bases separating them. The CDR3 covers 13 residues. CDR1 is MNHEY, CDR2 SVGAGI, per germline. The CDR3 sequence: CASSYRHTTEAFF. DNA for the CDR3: TGTGCCAGCAGTTACAGACACACGACTGAAGCTTTCTTT.

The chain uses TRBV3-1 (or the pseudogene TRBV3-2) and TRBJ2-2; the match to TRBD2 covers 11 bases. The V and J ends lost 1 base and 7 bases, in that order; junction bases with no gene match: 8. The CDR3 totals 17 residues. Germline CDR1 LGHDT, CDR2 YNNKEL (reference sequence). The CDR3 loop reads CASSQVTLAGVVGELFF. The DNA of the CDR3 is TGTGCCAGCAGCCAAGTAACACTAGCGGGAGTTGTCGGGGAGCTGTTTTTT.